This entry lists 29 T cell receptor beta chains sequenced from one sample in a study of T-cell memory formation after mild COVID-19. TCRdb reanalysed the 5' RACE reads using MiXCR and keeps one entry per CDR3 protein. The repertoire holds approximately 350,000 distinct CDR3 sequences, with 13% as singletons. The sample consisted of PBMCs or a T cell subset sorted from them (not recorded which). The receptors stem from a man between 18 and 29 years old who had mild COVID-19 (a few samples of this study predate the infection). Cell type and time point are not known.

There are a few counts of this clonotype. The chain recombines TRBV19 with TRBJ1-1; TRBD1 matches at 7 bases. Germline loops: CDR1 LNHDA, CDR2 SQIVND (reference sequence). The junction had 14 bases not matched to a gene; V was cut back by 9 bases and J by 7 bases. The CDR3 has 14 amino acids. CDR3 nucleotides: TGTGCCAGCAAACAGGGGCCGAGGGGGATTGAAGCTTTCTTT. Amino acids: CASKQGPRGIEAFF.

This chain connects TRBV29-1 to TRBJ2-3; D call uncertain. CDR1 and CDR2 from the germline V gene are SQVTM and ANQGSEA. The CDR3 spans 14 residues. Trimming cost V 8 bases and J 8 bases, with 23 bases left between them. The CDR3 spells CSSEDYNADFTQYF. CDR3 nucleotides: TGCAGCTCGGAAGATTATAATGCTGACTTTACGCAGTATTTT.

In its sample, this clonotype was seen a few times. The J gene is TRBJ1-1, the V gene TRBV29-1; no reliable D call. Germline V gene lookup returns CDR1 SQVTM and CDR2 ANQGSEA. This CDR3 region has 11 residues. V lost 7 bases to trimming and J lost 1 base, with 7 bases between them. The CDR3, as DNA: TGCAGCGCCCTCAAGAACACTGAAGCTTTCTTT. It yields the protein CSALKNTEAFF.

This clonotype was observed a few times. J is TRBJ2-1 and V is TRBV20-1; possible D gene TRBD2, 5 bases. This CDR3 comprises 15 residues. The germline V gene has CDR1 DFQATT and CDR2 SNEGSKA (reference sequence). V lost 0 bases and J lost 10, with 19 bases in between. The CDR3, as DNA: TGCAGTGCTAGAGATCGGCTAGCAGTTTCGCCCGAGCAGTTCTTC. Its protein is CSARDRLAVSPEQFF.

This chain uses TRBV7-8 with TRBJ1-1; D may be TRBD1 (6 bases). CDR3 length: 16 amino acids. V dropped 3 bases and J dropped 5 bases, with 19 bases sitting between them. Germline loops: CDR1 SGHVS, CDR2 FQNEAQ. CDR3 in amino acids: CASSLPGQGRGTEAFF. In DNA form, the CDR3 reads TGTGCCAGCAGCTTGCCGGGGCAGGGGCGGGGGACTGAAGCTTTCTTT.

The chain is built from TRBV7-6 and TRBJ1-6; 10 nucleotides match TRBD1. This CDR3 is built from 15 residues. After removal of 3 bases from V and 12 bases from J, the junction contained 8 bases not matched to a gene. From germline, CDR1 is SGHVS and CDR2 FNYEAQ. The CDR3, as DNA: TGTGCCAGCAGCTTGTCGGGGACAGGGGAGGTACCCCTCCACTTT. The encoded protein is CASSLSGTGEVPLHF.

This clonotype was seen more than once but under ten times. The chain joins TRBV7-2 to TRBJ2-7, with D unresolved. The germline V and J ends were trimmed by 5 bases and 7 bases, with 18 bases remaining between them. The CDR3 is made up of 14 amino acids. Germline-derived CDR1 and CDR2 are SGHTA and FQGNSA. CDR3 sequence reads: CASSSLSQRWEQYF. Here the CDR3 DNA reads TGTGCCAGCAGCAGTTTGAGCCAACGTTGGGAGCAGTACTTC.

This clonotype was seen a handful of times. The J gene is TRBJ2-5, the V gene TRBV20-1, with D perhaps matching TRBD1 (6 bases). Trimming stripped 5 bases from V and 2 bases from J, with 15 bases between. Germline V CDR1 and CDR2: DFQATT, SNEGSKA (reference sequence). There are 14 residues in the CDR3. The CDR3 reads CSASGGTGQETQYF. The DNA for the CDR3 is TGCAGTGCTTCGGGCGGCACAGGGCAAGAGACCCAGTACTTC.

The rearrangement uses TRBV6-2 or TRBV6-3 and TRBJ1-5; D not certain. The CDR3 length is 14 residues. V gave up 7 bases and J gave up 0 bases, with 10 bases separating them. Per germline, CDR1 MNHEY and CDR2 SVGEGT. The CDR3 DNA is TGTGCCAGCAATGGACCAGATAGCAATCAGCCCCAGCATTTT. As protein: CASNGPDSNQPQHF.

This clonotype was seen more than once but under ten times. CDR3 loop: CASSLKPGQGSYGYTF. CDR3 in DNA: TGTGCCAGCAGCCTAAAGCCGGGACAGGGTTCCTATGGCTACACCTTC. The chain is built from TRBV7-2 and TRBJ1-2; 9 bases are a match to TRBD1. V gave up 5 bases and J gave up 4 bases; unmatched junction bases: 11. Germline V gene data show CDR1 as SGHTA and CDR2 as FQGNSA. The CDR3 loop spans 16 amino acids.

This clonotype was counted at least ten times. The CDR3 loop is CASSPPQRGGGEQFF. CDR3 DNA: TGTGCCAGCTCACCACCCCAGCGGGGGGGCGGTGAGCAGTTCTTC. The genes are TRBV18 and TRBJ2-1; TRBD2 agrees at 10 bases. CDR3 length: 15 residues. J gave up 9 bases and V 0 bases, and 5 bases lay outside the gene matches. Germline assignment: CDR1 KGHSH and CDR2 LQKENI.

CDR3 residues: CASSLNRFGYTF. CDR3 coding DNA: TGTGCCAGCAGCCTAAATCGTTTTGGCTACACCTTC. The chain uses TRBV7-2 and TRBJ1-2, with no clear D. V lost 5 bases to trimming and J lost 7 bases, with 11 bases between them. The CDR3 contains 12 residues. CDR1 is SGHTA and CDR2 is FQGNSA in the germline V gene.

The chain is built from TRBV7-2 and TRBJ2-5; D not resolved. Trimming removed 4 bases from V and 1 base from J, with 7 bases in between. Germline V gene sequence: CDR1 SGHTA, CDR2 FQGNSA. This CDR3 comprises 13 residues. The DNA for the CDR3 is TGTGCCAGCAGCTGGACCATCCAAGAGACCCAGTACTTC. Its translation: CASSWTIQETQYF.

The CDR3 nucleotides are TGTGCCAGCACCTTCCGCGGCGGGGGGTTCTCTTCTGGTCCGTTCTTC. It is translated as CASTFRGGGFSSGPFF. The chain joins TRBV7-2 to TRBJ2-1; TRBD2 agrees at 8 bases. Per the germline V gene, CDR1 is SGHTA and CDR2 is FQGNSA. CDR3 length: 16 residues. V trimming: 7 bases; J trimming: 15 bases; junction bases outside the gene matches: 23.

This clonotype has at least ten counts. The J gene is TRBJ2-3, the V gene TRBV10-3; tentative D call: TRBD2 (7 bases). Trimming stripped 6 bases from V and 6 bases from J, with 28 bases between. The germline gives CDR1 ENHRY, CDR2 SYGVKD. This CDR3 has 18 residues. The CDR3 sequence: CAISLGGLRAGRADTQYF. The DNA for the CDR3 is TGTGCCATCAGCCTGGGGGGGCTTCGAGCGGGGAGGGCGGATACGCAGTATTTT.

A few counts support this clonotype. V is TRBV10-3 and J is TRBJ2-7; a weak D match, TRBD1 (5 bases). V lost 8 bases, J lost 4 bases, and 12 bases lay in between. CDR1 and CDR2 (germline): ENHRY, SYGVKD. The CDR3 covers 12 residues. The CDR3 DNA reads TGTGCCATCGGACGCAGGGAATACGAGCAGTACGTC. Amino acids: CAIGRREYEQYV.

This clonotype was recorded a few times. The chain has TRBV20-1 and TRBJ2-5; tentative D call: TRBD1 (6 bases). V lost 5 bases to trimming and J lost 0 bases, with 16 bases between them. Germline values: CDR1 DFQATT, CDR2 SNEGSKA (reference sequence). The CDR3 is 15 amino acids. CDR3 residues: CSAPSPAGDQETQYF. CDR3 DNA sequence: TGCAGTGCTCCATCTCCCGCAGGGGACCAAGAGACCCAGTACTTC.

V usage is TRBV6-5 and J usage is TRBJ2-5; TRBD2 agrees at 8 bases. The V gene end was trimmed by 6 bases and the J gene end by 1 base; junction bases not matched to a gene: 4. The germline V gene encodes CDR1 MNHEY and CDR2 SVGAGI. This CDR3 has 14 residues. This CDR3 is CASRLAGSQETQYF. The CDR3 bases are TGTGCCAGCAGATTAGCGGGGAGCCAAGAGACCCAGTACTTC.

The chain carries TRBV7-2 and TRBJ1-1, with D unresolved. V was shortened by 7 bases and J by 1 base, with 13 bases between the two germline ends. This CDR3 contains 14 residues. Germline lookup yields CDR1 SGHTA and CDR2 FQGNSA. CDR3 nucleotide sequence: TGTGCCAGCAACCTTGTGGGGTCGAACACTGAAGCTTTCTTT. Translation: CASNLVGSNTEAFF.

This chain uses TRBV28 with TRBJ2-1, with 11 bases lining up with TRBD2. Germline loops: CDR1 MDHEN, CDR2 SYDVKM. This CDR3 has 15 amino acids. Trimming took 5 bases from V and 10 from J; bases not matched to a gene: 10. DNA of the CDR3: TGTGCCAGCAGTAAGGGACTAGCGGACTATCGGGAGCAGTTCTTC. Protein sequence: CASSKGLADYREQFF.

The table lists this clonotype with many counts. The CDR3 DNA follows: TGCGCCAGCAGCTTGAGGCGGGAGTCCTACAATGAGCAGTTCTTC. Amino acid sequence: CASSLRRESYNEQFF. The chain is built from TRBV5-1 and TRBJ2-1, with TRBD2 matching 7 bases. The V gene's germline CDR1 is SGHRS and CDR2 YFSETQ. The CDR3 contains 15 residues. The ends lost 1 base at V and 1 base at J; junction bases unmatched: 2.

The table lists this clonotype with a few counts. J is TRBJ2-7 and V is TRBV6-5; D might be TRBD1 (6 bases). Trimming stripped 2 bases from V and 2 bases from J, with 19 bases between. The length of the CDR3 is 17 residues. From germline, CDR1 is MNHEY and CDR2 SVGAGI. CDR3 DNA: TGTGCCAGCAGTTACGGAGGTTCAGGGGCAGGAACCTACGAGCAGTACGTC. This codes for CASSYGGSGAGTYEQYV.

In its sample, this clonotype was seen many times. This CDR3 is CASTIRDRGPEEQFF. As DNA, the CDR3 is TGTGCCAGCACTATCCGGGACAGGGGGCCAGAAGAGCAGTTCTTC. This chain connects TRBV6-1 to TRBJ2-1; TRBD1 matches at 12 bases. With V trimmed by 7 bases and J by 10 bases, 11 bases remained unmatched. This CDR3 contains 15 residues. CDR1 MNHNS and CDR2 SASEGT come from the germline V gene.

This clonotype was seen a few times. This sequence joins TRBV7-2 and TRBJ2-7, with D unresolved. The CDR3 sequence is 15 residues long. Trimming left V 1 base short and J 4 bases short, with 14 bases between. Germline assignment: CDR1 SGHTA and CDR2 FQGNSA. CDR3 protein: CASSLGVPSTYEQYF. The CDR3 DNA reads TGTGCCAGCAGCTTAGGGGTCCCATCCACTTACGAGCAGTACTTC.

This clonotype was seen more than once but under ten times. The CDR3 DNA follows: TGCGCCAGCAGCTTGGGCCTCAGGGGAGGGACAGATACGCAGTATTTT. Translation gives CASSLGLRGGTDTQYF. V gene TRBV5-1 combines with J gene TRBJ2-3; TRBD2 is a possible D gene (7 bases). Germline CDR1 SGHRS, CDR2 YFSETQ. The CDR3 has 16 amino acids. V was shortened by 0 bases and J by 3 bases, with 14 bases between the two germline ends.

This clonotype has a handful of counts. The V gene is TRBV6-5, the J gene TRBJ2-1, with unresolved D. Germline V gene sequence: CDR1 MNHEY, CDR2 SVGAGI. The CDR3 covers 15 residues. Trimming removed 0 bases from V and 9 bases from J, with 15 bases in between. The DNA of the CDR3 is TGTGCCAGCAGTTACTCGATGGGCATCCTGGGTGAGCAGTTCTTC. Its translation is CASSYSMGILGEQFF.

The chain carries TRBV15 and TRBJ2-5; TRBD1 matches 8 bases. J lost 5 bases, V lost 3 bases, and 5 bases had no gene match. The CDR3 is made up of 14 amino acids. Germline V gene data show CDR1 as LNHNV and CDR2 as YYDKDF (reference sequence). CDR3 region: CATSSRQGSETQYF. The DNA of the CDR3 is TGTGCCACCAGCAGTAGACAGGGGTCGGAGACCCAGTACTTC.

V is TRBV5-1 and J is TRBJ2-2; D not certain. The CDR3 runs to 13 residues. Germline V gene sequence: CDR1 SGHRS, CDR2 YFSETQ. The V end lost 4 bases, the J end lost 6 bases, and 10 bases lay between the germline ends. The CDR3 DNA follows: TGCGCCAGCAGCCCCGGTGGGGCCGGGGAGCTGTTTTTT. Translated: CASSPGGAGELFF. Based on the CDR3 plus reference TRBV5-1 and TRBJ2-2, the full variable domain is KAGVTQTPRYLIKTRGQQVTLSCSPISGHRSVSWYQQTPGQGLQFLFEYFSETQRNKGNFPGRFSGRQFSNSRSEMNVSTLELGDSALYLCASSPGGAGELFFGEGSRLTVL.

The V and J genes are TRBV5-6 and TRBJ2-7; 7 bases agree with TRBD1. Germline lookup yields CDR1 SGHDT and CDR2 YYEEEE. Trimming removed 0 bases from V and 3 bases from J; junction bases left unmatched: 3. The CDR3 runs 14 residues. The DNA of the CDR3 is TGTGCCAGCAGCTTGGGACAGGGTTACTACGAGCAGTACTTC. Protein sequence: CASSLGQGYYEQYF.